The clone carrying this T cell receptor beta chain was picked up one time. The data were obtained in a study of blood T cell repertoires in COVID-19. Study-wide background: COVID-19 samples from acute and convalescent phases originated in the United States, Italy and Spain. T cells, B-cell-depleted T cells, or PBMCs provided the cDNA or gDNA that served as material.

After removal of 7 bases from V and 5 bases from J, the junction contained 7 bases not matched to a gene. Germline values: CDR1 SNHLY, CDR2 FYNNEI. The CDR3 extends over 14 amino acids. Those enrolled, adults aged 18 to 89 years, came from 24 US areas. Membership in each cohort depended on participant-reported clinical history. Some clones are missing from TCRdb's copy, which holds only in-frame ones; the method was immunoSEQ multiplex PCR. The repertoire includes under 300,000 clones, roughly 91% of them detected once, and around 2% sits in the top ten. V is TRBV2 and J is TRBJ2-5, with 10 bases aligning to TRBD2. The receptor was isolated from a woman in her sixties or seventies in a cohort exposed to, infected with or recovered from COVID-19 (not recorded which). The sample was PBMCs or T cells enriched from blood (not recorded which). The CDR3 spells CASIQREGGETQYF. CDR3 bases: TGTGCCAGCATCCAGCGGGAGGGGGGGGAGACCCAGTACTTC.